The 29 T cell receptor beta chains presented below share a single source sample, sequenced in a study of blood T cell repertoires in COVID-19. Only in-frame clones appear in the TCRdb table, and some are missing; sequencing was by immunoSEQ multiplex PCR. The sample lists about 50,000 clones, approximately 91% occurring once. The sample consisted of peripheral blood. These receptors were taken from a woman at least 80 years old with acute or convalescent COVID-19.

This sequence joins TRBV7-9 and TRBJ2-5, with 11 bases fitting TRBD2. CDR3 length: 16 amino acids. V gave up 3 bases and J gave up 3 bases; unmatched junction bases: 6. Germline assignment: CDR1 SEHNR and CDR2 FQNEAQ (reference sequence). This CDR3 is CASSFLPGLAEETQYF. The CDR3 DNA reads as TGTGCCAGCAGCTTTCTCCCGGGACTAGCGGAAGAGACCCAGTACTTC. The full variable domain, rest sourced from reference TRBV7-9 and TRBJ2-5, is DTGVSQNPRHKITKRGQNVTFRCDPISEHNRLYWYRQTLGQGPEFLTYFQNEAQLEKSRLLSDRFSAERPKGSFSTLEIQRTEQGDSAMYLCASSFLPGLAEETQYFGPGTRLLVL.

This chain joins TRBV4-3 and TRBJ1-3; weak D call: TRBD1 (6 bases). This CDR3 is 16 amino acids long. Per germline, CDR1 LGHNA and CDR2 YSLEER. The V end lost 0 bases, the J end lost 4 bases, and 13 bases lay between the germline ends. For the CDR3, the DNA is TGCGCCAGCAGCCAAGATTATCGGGGGGGCGGAAACACCATATATTTT. Protein: CASSQDYRGGGNTIYF.

V and J are TRBV19 and TRBJ1-2, with TRBD1 matching 7 bases. Germline CDR1 is LNHDA and CDR2 is SQIVND (reference sequence). Germline trimming cut 8 bases from V and 0 bases from J; bases unmatched to any gene: 6. This CDR3 is built from 14 residues. Here the CDR3 reads CASLDRVTNYGYTF. The CDR3 bases are TGTGCCAGTCTCGACAGGGTTACTAACTATGGCTACACCTTC. Looking up the rest from reference TRBV19 and TRBJ1-2 gives the full variable domain: DGGITQSPKYLFRKEGQNVTLSCEQNLNHDAMYWYRQDPGQGLRLIYYSQIVNDFQKGDIAEGYSVSREKKESFPLTVTSAQKNPTAFYLCASLDRVTNYGYTFGSGTRLTVV.

V usage is TRBV9 and J usage is TRBJ2-7; 8 nucleotides line up with TRBD2. This CDR3 is built from 13 residues. Looked up from germline, CDR1 is SGDLS and CDR2 is YYNGEE. Trimming cost V 0 bases and J 6 bases; bases outside gene matches: 2. Written as DNA, the CDR3 is TGTGCCAGCAGCGTAGGGCTAGCGGGCGAGCAGTACTTC. Its protein is CASSVGLAGEQYF.

The chain is built from TRBV27 and TRBJ2-7; D is undetermined. Germline V gene lookup returns CDR1 MNHEY and CDR2 SMNVEV (reference sequence). With 2 bases removed from V and 6 bases from J, the gap between germline ends came to 14 bases. The CDR3 totals 14 residues. DNA of the CDR3: TGTGCCAGCAGTTTACTAGTCCCCTCTTCCGAGCAGTACTTC. This gives the protein CASSLLVPSSEQYF.

The rearrangement links TRBV2 to TRBJ2-2; D gene uncertain. Per germline, CDR1 SNHLY and CDR2 FYNNEI. Trimming took 4 bases from V and 6 from J, leaving 15 bases between them. This CDR3 is built from 15 residues. The CDR3 bases are TGTGCCAGCAGTGCGAGTGAGGTGTCCCCCGGGGAGCTGTTTTTT. Its translation: CASSASEVSPGELFF.

This chain joins TRBV4-1 and TRBJ2-1; 9 positions match TRBD2. Trimming removed 5 bases from V and 0 bases from J; junction bases left unmatched: 8. This CDR3 comprises 17 residues. Germline V gene data show CDR1 as MGHRA and CDR2 as YSYEKL. The CDR3 DNA is TGCGCCAGCAGCATCGGACTAGCGATGAGCTCCTACAATGAGCAGTTCTTC. Its protein product is CASSIGLAMSSYNEQFF.

This chain joins TRBV19 and TRBJ2-5; 8 bases match TRBD2. J gave up 3 bases and V 4 bases, and 4 bases lay outside the gene matches. The germline CDR1 and CDR2 sequences are LNHDA and SQIVND (reference sequence). The CDR3 consists of 14 residues. CDR3 in DNA: TGTGCCAGTAGTAAGACTAGCGCTGAAGAGACCCAGTACTTC. This gives the protein CASSKTSAEETQYF.

This chain links TRBV9 with TRBJ2-3; D is ambiguous. The CDR3 spans 15 residues. Deletions cut 2 bases from V and 6 bases from J, with 16 bases between. Germline assignment: CDR1 SGDLS and CDR2 YYNGEE. In DNA, the CDR3 is TGTGCCAGCAGCGTTGAACCGGGTTACTCGGATACGCAGTATTTT. Amino acids: CASSVEPGYSDTQYF. Combining the CDR3 with reference TRBV9 and TRBJ2-3 gives the whole variable domain DSGVTQTPKHLITATGQRVTLRCSPRSGDLSVYWYQQSLDQGLQFLIQYYNGEERAKGNILERFSAQQFPDLHSELNLSSLELGDSALYFCASSVEPGYSDTQYFGPGTRLTVL.

CDR3 sequence (DNA): TGTGCCAGCAGCTTCCCTAGCGGGAGTTACGAGCAGTACTTC. Its protein product is CASSFPSGSYEQYF. V and J are TRBV7-2 and TRBJ2-7; the match to TRBD2 covers 10 bases. This CDR3 is 14 amino acids long. V gave up 3 bases and J gave up 4 bases; unmatched junction bases: 3. The V gene's germline CDR1 is SGHTA and CDR2 FQGNSA.

The chain carries TRBV9 and TRBJ2-3; 10 positions agree with TRBD2. Germline values: CDR1 SGDLS, CDR2 YYNGEE. The CDR3 covers 17 residues. J gave up 6 bases and V 0 bases, and 10 bases lay outside the gene matches. The CDR3: CASSVDPAGGPRDTQYF. The CDR3 DNA follows: TGTGCCAGCAGCGTAGACCCAGCGGGAGGGCCGAGGGATACGCAGTATTTT.

This clone was seen a single time. The gene calls are TRBV6-5 and TRBJ2-1; perhaps TRBD2 as D (6 bases). V lost 8 bases to trimming and J lost 4 bases, with 15 bases between them. There are 14 residues in the CDR3. The V gene's germline CDR1 is MNHEY and CDR2 SVGAGI. CDR3: CASSRERGYNEQFF. The CDR3, as DNA: TGTGCCAGCTCTCGGGAGCGCGGATACAATGAGCAGTTCTTC.

The rearrangement joins TRBV7-2 to TRBJ1-6; the D gene is possibly TRBD1 (6 bases). The length of the CDR3 is 14 residues. In germline, CDR1 is SGHTA, CDR2 FQGNSA. The V gene lost 5 bases and the J gene lost 9 bases, with 14 bases spanning the gap. Written as DNA, the CDR3 is TGTGCCAGCAGCAAACAGGGTCCTGGTTCACCCCTCCACTTT. Translation gives CASSKQGPGSPLHF.

This clone has just a few counts. The chain employs TRBV24-1 and TRBJ1-3; D not resolved. Germline V gene sequence: CDR1 KGHDR, CDR2 SFDVKD. The CDR3 covers 12 residues. V shed 4 bases and J shed 8 bases, with 8 bases lying between them. The CDR3 spells CATSDPGDTIYF. CDR3 DNA: TGTGCCACCAGTGACCCGGGAGACACCATATATTTT.

The CDR3 sequence is CASSETGTSFYGYTF. The CDR3 bases are TGTGCCAGTTCTGAGACAGGGACTTCCTTCTATGGCTACACCTTC. This sequence joins TRBV19 and TRBJ1-2; 7 nucleotides line up with TRBD1. The CDR3 runs 15 residues. In germline, CDR1 is LNHDA, CDR2 SQIVND (reference sequence). V shed 8 bases and J 4 bases; nucleotides not matched to a gene: 13.

The CDR3 is CAVTDRVSYGYTF. The CDR3 bases are TGTGCCGTCACTGACAGGGTTAGCTATGGCTACACCTTC. This chain connects TRBV10-3 to TRBJ1-2; 7 bases match TRBD1. V lost 11 bases, J lost 4 bases, and 10 bases stayed unmatched. This CDR3 contains 13 residues. CDR1 and CDR2 (germline): ENHRY, SYGVKD.

The CDR3 loop reads CASSQDRVGGGDTQYF. The CDR3 region has the DNA TGCGCCAGCAGCCAAGATCGTGTGGGAGGGGGGGATACGCAGTATTTT. J is TRBJ2-3 and V is TRBV4-3, with D possibly TRBD2 on 7 matching bases. The CDR3 contains 16 residues. V lost 0 bases to trimming and J lost 6 bases, with 16 bases between them. The V gene's germline CDR1 is LGHNA and CDR2 YSLEER.

The chain combines TRBV5-1 with TRBJ2-2; D ambiguous. This CDR3 spans 15 amino acids. V was clipped by 1 base and J by 4 bases, with 11 bases between them. The germline CDR1 and CDR2 sequences are SGHRS and YFSETQ. CDR3 DNA: TGCGCCAGCAGCTTGCTCGAGCTTGTCACCGGGGAGCTGTTTTTT. This gives the protein CASSLLELVTGELFF.

The chain links TRBV5-5 to TRBJ2-3; D is perhaps TRBD1 (6 bases). Germline loops: CDR1 SGHKS, CDR2 YYEKEE (reference sequence). V was shortened by 6 bases and J by 0 bases, with 20 bases between the two germline ends. The CDR3 length is 17 residues. This CDR3 reads CASTPTSNRVSTDTQYF. CDR3 in DNA: TGTGCCAGCACCCCCACCAGCAACAGGGTTAGCACAGATACGCAGTATTTT.

This clone appeared a single time. The chain uses TRBV19 and TRBJ2-7; 7 nucleotides agree with TRBD1. CDR1 LNHDA and CDR2 SQIVND come from the germline V gene (reference sequence). The J segment lost 3 bases and the V segment lost 2 bases, leaving 4 bases of the junction unmatched. The CDR3 totals 14 residues. CDR3 residues: CASSISPGGYEQYF. DNA of the CDR3: TGTGCCAGTAGTATAAGTCCAGGGGGCTACGAGCAGTACTTC.

This clone was observed a handful of times. This chain uses TRBV29-1 with TRBJ2-1; no clear D gene. With 7 bases removed from V and 7 bases from J, the gap between germline ends came to 8 bases. The CDR3 sequence is 10 residues long. Germline V gives CDR1 SQVTM, CDR2 ANQGSEA. The CDR3 DNA reads as TGCAGCGCGAGAGCGAATGAGCAGTTCTTC. Translating gives CSARANEQFF.

The gene calls are TRBV30 and TRBJ1-5; no clear D. The CDR3 runs 13 residues. CDR1 is GTSNPN, CDR2 SVGIG, per germline (reference sequence). Deletions cut 2 bases from V and 7 bases from J, with 12 bases between. The CDR3 nucleotides are TGTGCCTGGAGTCAGGAAGGTACCCAGCCCCAGCATTTT. It encodes CAWSQEGTQPQHF.

The chain joins TRBV9 to TRBJ2-1, with 9 bases lining up with TRBD2. After removal of 1 base from V and 6 bases from J, the junction contained 8 bases not matched to a gene. The CDR3 runs 16 residues. Germline lookup yields CDR1 SGDLS and CDR2 YYNGEE. The CDR3: CASSVTSGRLGNEQFF. In nucleotides, the CDR3 is TGTGCCAGCAGCGTAACCAGCGGGAGGCTGGGCAATGAGCAGTTCTTC. The variable domain in full, completed from reference TRBV9 and TRBJ2-1, reads DSGVTQTPKHLITATGQRVTLRCSPRSGDLSVYWYQQSLDQGLQFLIQYYNGEERAKGNILERFSAQQFPDLHSELNLSSLELGDSALYFCASSVTSGRLGNEQFFGPGTRLTVL.

Only a few counts were recorded for this clone. The rearrangement joins TRBV5-1 to TRBJ2-6; D is possibly TRBD2 (5 bases). Trimming shortened V by 4 bases and J by 3 bases, and 5 bases separated the two germline ends. Germline V CDR1 and CDR2: SGHRS, YFSETQ. CDR3 size: 13 residues. DNA for the CDR3: TGCGCCAGCAGCGAGGGTGGGGCCAACGTCCTGACTTTC. This encodes CASSEGGANVLTF.

The chain is built from TRBV30 and TRBJ1-1, with a tentative D call TRBD1 (5 bases). CDR1 is GTSNPN, CDR2 SVGIG, per germline (reference sequence). The CDR3 totals 11 residues. V gave up 2 bases and J gave up 13 bases, with 14 bases separating them. CDR3: CAWSSGGMFFF. The DNA for the CDR3 is TGTGCCTGGAGTTCGGGGGGAATGTTTTTCTTT.

The rearrangement links TRBV7-2 to TRBJ1-3; no clear D. The V gene lost 5 bases and the J gene lost 3 bases, with 11 bases spanning the gap. CDR1 is SGHTA and CDR2 is FQGNSA in the germline V gene. The CDR3 extends over 14 amino acids. The CDR3 is CASSRGAFGNTIYF. The CDR3, as DNA: TGTGCCAGCAGCCGGGGTGCTTTTGGAAACACCATATATTTT.

J is TRBJ2-1 and V is TRBV4-1, with 7 nucleotides matching TRBD1. Germline V gene sequence: CDR1 MGHRA, CDR2 YSYEKL. CDR3 length: 17 amino acids. J was trimmed by 2 bases and V by 0 bases; bases with no gene match: 7. CDR3 bases: TGCGCCAGCAGCCAAGATAGGAGACAGGGCACCTACAATGAGCAGTTCTTC. Amino acid sequence: CASSQDRRQGTYNEQFF.

This chain links TRBV12-3 or TRBV12-4 with TRBJ1-1, with no clear D. The CDR3 runs 13 residues. The V end was cut by 8 bases, the J end by 1 base, with 11 bases between. CDR3 amino acids: CASRYQSNTEAFF. Written as DNA, the CDR3 is TGTGCCAGCCGTTATCAGTCGAACACTGAAGCTTTCTTT.

This clone has only a few counts. The chain uses TRBV4-2 and TRBJ2-3, with TRBD2 matching over 10 bases. J lost 4 bases, V lost 3 bases, and 7 bases had no gene match. The CDR3 spans 16 residues. Germline CDR1 reads LGHNA; CDR2 reads YNFKEQ. The CDR3 nucleotides are TGTGCCAGCAGCCATGCCGGGACTAGCGAGGCAGATACGCAGTATTTT. Translating gives CASSHAGTSEADTQYF.